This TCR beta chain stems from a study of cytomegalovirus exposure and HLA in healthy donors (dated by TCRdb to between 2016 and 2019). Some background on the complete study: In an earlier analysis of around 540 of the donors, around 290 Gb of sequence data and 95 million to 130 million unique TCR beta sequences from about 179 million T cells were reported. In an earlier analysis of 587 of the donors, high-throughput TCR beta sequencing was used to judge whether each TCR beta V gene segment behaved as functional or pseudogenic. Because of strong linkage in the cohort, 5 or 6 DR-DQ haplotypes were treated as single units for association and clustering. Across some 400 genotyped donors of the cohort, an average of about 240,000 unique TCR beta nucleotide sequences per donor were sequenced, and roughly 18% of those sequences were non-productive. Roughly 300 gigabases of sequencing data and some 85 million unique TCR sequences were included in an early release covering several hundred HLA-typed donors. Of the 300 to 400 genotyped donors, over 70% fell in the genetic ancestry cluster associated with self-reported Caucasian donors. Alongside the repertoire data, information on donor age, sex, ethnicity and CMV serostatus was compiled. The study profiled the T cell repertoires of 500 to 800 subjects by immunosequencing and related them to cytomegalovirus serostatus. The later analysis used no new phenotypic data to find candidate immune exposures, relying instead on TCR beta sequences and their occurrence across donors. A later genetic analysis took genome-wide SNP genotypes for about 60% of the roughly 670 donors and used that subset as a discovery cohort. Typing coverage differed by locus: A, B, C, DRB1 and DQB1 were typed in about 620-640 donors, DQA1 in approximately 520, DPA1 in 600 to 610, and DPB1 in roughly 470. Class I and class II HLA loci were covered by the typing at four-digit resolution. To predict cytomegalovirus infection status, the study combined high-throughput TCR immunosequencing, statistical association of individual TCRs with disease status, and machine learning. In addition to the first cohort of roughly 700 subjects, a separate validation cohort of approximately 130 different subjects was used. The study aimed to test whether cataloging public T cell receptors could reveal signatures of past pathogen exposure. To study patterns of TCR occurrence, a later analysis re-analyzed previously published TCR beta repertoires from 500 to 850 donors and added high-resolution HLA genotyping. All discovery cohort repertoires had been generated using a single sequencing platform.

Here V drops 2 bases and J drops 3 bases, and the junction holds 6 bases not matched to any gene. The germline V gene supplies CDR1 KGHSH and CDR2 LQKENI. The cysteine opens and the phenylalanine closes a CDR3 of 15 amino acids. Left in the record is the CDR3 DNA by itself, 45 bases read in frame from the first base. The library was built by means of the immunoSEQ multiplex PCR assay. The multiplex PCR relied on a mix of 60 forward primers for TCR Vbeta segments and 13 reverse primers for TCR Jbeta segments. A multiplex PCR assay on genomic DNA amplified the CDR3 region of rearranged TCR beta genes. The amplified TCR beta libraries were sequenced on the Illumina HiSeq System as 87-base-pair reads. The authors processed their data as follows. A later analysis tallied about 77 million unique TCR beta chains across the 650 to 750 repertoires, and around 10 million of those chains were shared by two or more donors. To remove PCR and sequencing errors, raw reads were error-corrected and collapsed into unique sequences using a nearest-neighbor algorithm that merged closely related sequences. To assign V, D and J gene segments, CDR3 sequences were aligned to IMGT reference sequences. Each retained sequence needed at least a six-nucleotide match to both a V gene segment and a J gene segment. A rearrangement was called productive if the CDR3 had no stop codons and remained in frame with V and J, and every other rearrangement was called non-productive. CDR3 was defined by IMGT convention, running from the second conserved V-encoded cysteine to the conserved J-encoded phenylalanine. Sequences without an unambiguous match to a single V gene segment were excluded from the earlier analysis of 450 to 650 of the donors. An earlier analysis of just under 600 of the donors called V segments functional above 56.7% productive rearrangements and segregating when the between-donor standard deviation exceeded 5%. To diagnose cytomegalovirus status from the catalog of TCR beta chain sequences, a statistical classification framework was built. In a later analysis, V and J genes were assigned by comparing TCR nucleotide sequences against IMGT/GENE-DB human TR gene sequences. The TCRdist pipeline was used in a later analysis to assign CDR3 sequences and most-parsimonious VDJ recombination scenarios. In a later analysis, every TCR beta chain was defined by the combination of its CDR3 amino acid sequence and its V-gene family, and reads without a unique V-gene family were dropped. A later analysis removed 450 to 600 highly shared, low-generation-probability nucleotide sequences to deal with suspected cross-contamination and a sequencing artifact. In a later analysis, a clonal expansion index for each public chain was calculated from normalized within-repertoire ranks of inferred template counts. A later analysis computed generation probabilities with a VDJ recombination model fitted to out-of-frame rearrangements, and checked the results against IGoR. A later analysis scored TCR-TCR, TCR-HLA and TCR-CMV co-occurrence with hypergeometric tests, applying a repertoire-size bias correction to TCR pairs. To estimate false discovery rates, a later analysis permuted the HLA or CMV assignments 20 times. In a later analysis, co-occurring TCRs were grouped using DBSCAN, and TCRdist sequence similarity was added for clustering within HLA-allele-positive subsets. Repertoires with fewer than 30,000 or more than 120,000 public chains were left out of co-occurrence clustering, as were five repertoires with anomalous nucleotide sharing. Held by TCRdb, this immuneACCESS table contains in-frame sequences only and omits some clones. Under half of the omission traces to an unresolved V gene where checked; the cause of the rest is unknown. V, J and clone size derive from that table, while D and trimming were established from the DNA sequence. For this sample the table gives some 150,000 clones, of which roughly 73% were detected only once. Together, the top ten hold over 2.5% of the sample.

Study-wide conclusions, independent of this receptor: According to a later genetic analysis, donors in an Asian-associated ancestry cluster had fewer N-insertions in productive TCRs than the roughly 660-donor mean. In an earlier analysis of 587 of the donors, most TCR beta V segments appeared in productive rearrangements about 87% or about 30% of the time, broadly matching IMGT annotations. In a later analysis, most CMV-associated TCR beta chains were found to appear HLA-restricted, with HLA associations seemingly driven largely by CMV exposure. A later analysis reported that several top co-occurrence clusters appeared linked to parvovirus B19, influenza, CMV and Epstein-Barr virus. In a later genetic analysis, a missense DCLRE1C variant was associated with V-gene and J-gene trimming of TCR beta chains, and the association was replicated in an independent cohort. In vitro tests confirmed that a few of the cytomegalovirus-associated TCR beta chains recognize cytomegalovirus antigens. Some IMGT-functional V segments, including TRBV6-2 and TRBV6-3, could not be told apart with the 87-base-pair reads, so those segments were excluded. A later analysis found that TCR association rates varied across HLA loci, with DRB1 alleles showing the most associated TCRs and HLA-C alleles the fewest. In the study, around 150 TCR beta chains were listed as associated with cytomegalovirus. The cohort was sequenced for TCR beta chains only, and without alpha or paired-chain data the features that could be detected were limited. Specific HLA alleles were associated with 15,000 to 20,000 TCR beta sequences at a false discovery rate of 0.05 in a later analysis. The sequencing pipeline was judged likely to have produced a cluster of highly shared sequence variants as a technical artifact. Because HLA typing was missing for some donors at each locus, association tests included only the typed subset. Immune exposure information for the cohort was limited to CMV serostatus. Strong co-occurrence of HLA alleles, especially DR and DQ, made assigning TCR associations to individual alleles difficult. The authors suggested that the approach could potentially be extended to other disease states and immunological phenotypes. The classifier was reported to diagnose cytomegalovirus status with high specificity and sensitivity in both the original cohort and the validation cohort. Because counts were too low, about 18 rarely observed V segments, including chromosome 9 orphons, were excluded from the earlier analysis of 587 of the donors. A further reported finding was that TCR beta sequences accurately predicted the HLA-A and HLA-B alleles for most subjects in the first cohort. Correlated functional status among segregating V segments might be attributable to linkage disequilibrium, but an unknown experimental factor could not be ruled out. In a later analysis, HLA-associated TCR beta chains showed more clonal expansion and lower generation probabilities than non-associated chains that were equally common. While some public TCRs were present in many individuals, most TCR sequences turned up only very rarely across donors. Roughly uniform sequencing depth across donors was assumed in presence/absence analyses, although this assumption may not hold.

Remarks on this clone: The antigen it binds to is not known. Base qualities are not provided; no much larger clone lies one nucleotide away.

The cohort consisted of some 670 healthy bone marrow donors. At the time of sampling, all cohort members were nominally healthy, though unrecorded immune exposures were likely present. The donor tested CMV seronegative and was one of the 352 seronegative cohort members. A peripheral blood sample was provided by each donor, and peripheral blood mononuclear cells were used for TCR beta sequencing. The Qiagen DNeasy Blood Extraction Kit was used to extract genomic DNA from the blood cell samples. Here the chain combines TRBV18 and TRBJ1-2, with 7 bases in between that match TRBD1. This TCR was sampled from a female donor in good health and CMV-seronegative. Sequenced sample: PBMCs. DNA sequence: TGTGCCAGCTCACCAGCCCCAGGGGGTGACTATGGCTACACCTTC. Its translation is CASSPAPGGDYGYTF.